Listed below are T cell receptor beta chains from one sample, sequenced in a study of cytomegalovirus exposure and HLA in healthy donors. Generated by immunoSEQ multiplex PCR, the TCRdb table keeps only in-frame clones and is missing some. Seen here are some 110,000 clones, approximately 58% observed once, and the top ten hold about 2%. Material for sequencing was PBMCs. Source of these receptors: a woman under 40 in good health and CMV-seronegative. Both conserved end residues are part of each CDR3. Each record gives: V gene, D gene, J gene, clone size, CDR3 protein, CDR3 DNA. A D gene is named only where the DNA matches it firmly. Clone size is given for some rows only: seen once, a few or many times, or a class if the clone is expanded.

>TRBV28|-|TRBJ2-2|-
CASSLGLVGAGELFF
TGTGCCAGCAGTTTAGGCCTAGTTGGTGCCGGGGAGCTGTTTTTT
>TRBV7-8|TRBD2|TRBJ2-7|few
CASSLPGLGSLQFPYEQYF
TGTGCCAGCAGCTTACCGGGACTAGGGTCCCTACAGTTTCCCTACGAGCAGTACTTC
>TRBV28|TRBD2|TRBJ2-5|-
CASSPPRDSAGGETQYF
TGTGCCAGCAGTCCGCCCCGAGACAGTGCGGGGGGGGAGACCCAGTACTTC
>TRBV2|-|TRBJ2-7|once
CASRSGDYEQYF
TGTGCCAGCCGATCAGGGGACTACGAGCAGTACTTC
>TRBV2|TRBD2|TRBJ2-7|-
CAGNPGLGSYEQYF
TGTGCCGGCAACCCGGGACTAGGTTCCTACGAGCAGTACTTC
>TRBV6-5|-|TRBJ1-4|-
CASRNRGGSEKLFF
TGTGCCAGCAGAAACCGGGGGGGTTCTGAAAAACTGTTTTTT
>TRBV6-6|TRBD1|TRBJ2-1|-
CASSPTGGSYNEQFF
TGTGCCAGCAGTCCAACAGGGGGGTCCTACAATGAGCAGTTCTTC
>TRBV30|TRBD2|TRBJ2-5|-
CAWSTSGRQYF
TGTGCCTGGAGTACTAGCGGGAGGCAGTACTTC
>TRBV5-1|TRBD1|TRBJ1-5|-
CASSLTALGTDQPQHF
TGCGCCAGCAGCTTGACCGCGCTTGGGACAGATCAGCCCCAGCATTTT
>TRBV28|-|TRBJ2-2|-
CASSNGHRLVVANTGELFF
TGTGCCAGCAGTAACGGACACCGGCTGGTCGTCGCGAACACCGGGGAGCTGTTTTTT
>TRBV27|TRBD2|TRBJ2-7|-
CASSLFSSGSYEQYF
TGTGCCAGCAGTTTATTCTCTAGCGGGAGCTACGAGCAGTACTTC
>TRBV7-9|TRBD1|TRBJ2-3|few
CASSPKDRITDTQYF
TGTGCCAGCAGCCCAAAGGACAGGATCACAGATACGCAGTATTTT
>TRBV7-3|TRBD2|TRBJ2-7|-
CASSSLAGAEQYF
TGTGCCAGCAGCTCCTTAGCGGGAGCCGAGCAGTACTTC
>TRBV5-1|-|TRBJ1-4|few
CASSMGAGRLFF
TGCGCCAGCAGCATGGGTGCGGGGAGACTGTTTTTT